This T cell receptor beta chain came from a study of beta chain features in type 1 diabetes. Researchers reported sorting CD4+ naive, central memory, regulatory and stem cell-like memory cells via CD45RO/CCR7/CD25/CD127/CD95/CD27. Reverse transcription of all isolated RNA meant that expressed TCRB transcripts were sequenced. About 3.57 million reads, on average, came from each naive, central memory and regulatory T cell sample. Sequencing was performed with immunoSEQ multiplex PCR; in TCRdb, only in-frame clones are kept and a portion is missing. In the table there are 100,000 to 150,000 clones, 9% of which are singletons. This clone was recorded at least ten times. The antigen is undetermined. Study outcomes and limitations: Among patients with Type 1 diabetes, TCRB CDR3s were moderately but significantly shorter in every one of the four CD4+ subsets. Insertion counts at VDJ junctions were lower in type 1 diabetes patients, who also showed more deletions there.

The source is a man aged 25 to 45 with type 1 diabetes. The source material was central memory CD4+ T cells from blood.

Written as DNA, the CDR3 is TGTGCCAGCAGCTTAGTGAGCGGGGGCCACTACGAGCAGTACTTC. Protein product: CASSLVSGGHYEQYF. V is TRBV7-9 and J is TRBJ2-7; 8 bases are a match to TRBD2. Germline assignment: CDR1 SEHNR and CDR2 FQNEAQ (reference sequence). The CDR3 is 15 residues long. The V gene end was trimmed by 1 base and the J gene end by 3 bases; junction bases not matched to a gene: 5. Combining the CDR3 with reference TRBV7-9 and TRBJ2-7 gives the whole variable domain DTGVSQNPRHKITKRGQNVTFRCDPISEHNRLYWYRQTLGQGPEFLTYFQNEAQLEKSRLLSDRFSAERPKGSFSTLEIQRTEQGDSAMYLCASSLVSGGHYEQYFGPGTRLTVT.